A selection of T cell receptor beta chains follows, all from one sample in a study of cytomegalovirus exposure and HLA in healthy donors. Data came from immunoSEQ multiplex PCR; TCRdb stores just in-frame clones and leaves some out. Here the sample spans roughly 120,000 clones, around 85% being singletons. The material sequenced was PBMCs. These TCRs come from a woman aged 25 to 39 in good health and CMV-seronegative. Both conserved end residues are part of each CDR3. Clone size is stated in some rows and not others, as once, few, many or a class when expanded.

.,TRBV30,TRBJ1-2,CALLTGPGQNGYTF
.,TRBV6-5,TRBJ2-3,CASSQRGTKTDTQYF
few,TRBV19,TRBJ2-7,CASSMVEAGAYEQYF
.,TRBV4-1,TRBJ1-2,CASSQPDRGKDGYTF
few,TRBV30,TRBJ1-6,CAWRSGAPSPLHF
.,TRBV7-3,TRBJ2-3,CASSPGGLAGGFTDTQYF
.,TRBV11-2,TRBJ1-2,CASSSPRRGGYTF
once,TRBV5-1,TRBJ2-2,CASSRDRGGTGELFF
.,TRBV5-5,TRBJ2-6,CASSLTWARSGANVLTF
.,TRBV2,TRBJ2-2,CASGERGQNTGELFF
.,TRBV18,TRBJ2-5,CASSGTGGQETQYF
.,TRBV2,TRBJ2-5,CASSVVRLLQETQYF
.,TRBV7-2,TRBJ1-3,CASSLAPPRSGNTIYF
.,TRBV7-9,TRBJ1-1,CASSPGQVLATEAFF
.,TRBV4-3,TRBJ1-5,CASSQDPPGTGNQPQHF
few,TRBV2,TRBJ1-2,CASSGERGSDYGYTF
.,TRBV2,TRBJ1-5,CASSVRAQDQPQHF
.,TRBV9,TRBJ2-5,CASSVGTGGLEETQYF
.,TRBV30,TRBJ1-2,CAWSTDRPYGYTF
.,TRBV4-3,TRBJ2-7,CASSQSGGAYEQYF
.,TRBV5-1,TRBJ1-1,CASSLEGGVTEAFF
.,TRBV13,TRBJ1-5,CASSFLNQPQHF
.,TRBV2,TRBJ2-2,CASSPGTPGVAELFF
.,TRBV7-6,TRBJ2-3,CASSISGVSTDTQYF
.,TRBV7-2,TRBJ1-5,CASSLRGGGQPQHF
.,TRBV27,TRBJ1-1,CASSWTGATLNTEAFF
.,TRBV25-1,TRBJ2-3,CASSERGGGPRF
.,TRBV4-3,TRBJ2-5,CASSQRTGDGETQYF
.,TRBV23-1,TRBJ1-2,CASSQPGEDYGYTF
.,TRBV7-2,TRBJ2-5,CASSLGETSGVETQYF
few,TRBV20-1,TRBJ2-1,CSARSGNEQFF
once,TRBV6-6,TRBJ1-2,CASSYGTPNYGYTF
.,TRBV4-3,TRBJ1-6,CASSQDLTAGRNNSPLHF
.,TRBV27,TRBJ1-2,CASSLGQPANYGYTF
.,TRBV6-5,TRBJ2-3,CASSSGEGHTDTQYF
.,TRBV12-2,TRBJ2-5,CASRLATSGGRQTQYF